What follows are 24 T cell receptor beta chains derived from one specimen sequenced in a study of vaccination effects on CD4 cells after COVID-19. Libraries were prepared by immunoSEQ multiplex PCR; TCRdb keeps only in-frame clonotypes and omits some of them. Of some 47,000 clones listed, roughly three quarters are singletons. Investigators separated out CD4+ T cells once around 11 days of culture had passed. Two-dose BNT162b2 or mRNA-1273 vaccination was given to participants. Antigen specificity for these receptors is unknown. The source material was CD4+ T cells from PBMCs cultured without peptide, sampled after COVID-19 vaccination. These receptors originate from a human donor who received a COVID-19 vaccine.

This chain joins TRBV7-7 and TRBJ2-1; TRBD2 matches 13 bases. CDR1 is SSHAT, CDR2 FNYEAQ, per germline (reference sequence). The V and J ends lost 5 bases and 7 bases, in that order; junction bases with no gene match: 8. CDR3 length: 16 residues. CDR3 in amino acids: CASSRGTSGNANEQFF. The CDR3 DNA reads as TGTGCCAGCAGCCGAGGGACTAGCGGGAACGCGAATGAGCAGTTCTTC.

The V call is TRBV5-1, the J call TRBJ1-2, with TRBD1 matching 8 bases. The CDR3 sequence is 15 residues long. The germline V gene encodes CDR1 SGHRS and CDR2 YFSETQ. Germline trimming cut 0 bases from V and 3 bases from J; bases unmatched to any gene: 4. CDR3 nucleotides: TGCGCCAGCAGCTTGGTGGCAGGGGGCGACTATGGCTACACCTTC. Protein product: CASSLVAGGDYGYTF. Drawing the rest from reference TRBV5-1 and TRBJ1-2, the complete variable domain is KAGVTQTPRYLIKTRGQQVTLSCSPISGHRSVSWYQQTPGQGLQFLFEYFSETQRNKGNFPGRFSGRQFSNSRSEMNVSTLELGDSALYLCASSLVAGGDYGYTFGSGTRLTVV.

Concerning this clone itself: At the DNA level, this CDR3 is encoded by other sequences in the same sample as well. The rearrangement joins TRBV7-8 to TRBJ1-5; D not resolved. Per the germline V gene, CDR1 is SGHVS and CDR2 is FQNEAQ. The CDR3 has 14 amino acids. The germline V and J ends were trimmed by 1 base and 0 bases, with 4 bases remaining between them. For the CDR3, the DNA is TGTGCCAGCAGCTTAGTGGATAGCAATCAGCCCCAGCATTTT. Translating it yields CASSLVDSNQPQHF.

This clone was observed a few times. The chain employs TRBV7-9 and TRBJ2-4; tentatively, D is TRBD1 or TRBD2 (6 bases each). Germline CDR1 reads SEHNR; CDR2 reads FQNEAQ (reference sequence). V lost 3 bases to trimming and J lost 5 bases, with 11 bases between them. The CDR3 covers 14 residues. CDR3: CASSFTGAENIQYF. Written as DNA, the CDR3 is TGTGCCAGCAGCTTCACGGGGGCGGAAAACATTCAGTACTTC.

J is TRBJ2-1 and V is TRBV20-1, with 10 nucleotides matching TRBD2. The CDR3 has 15 amino acids. V trimming: 3 bases; J trimming: 2 bases; junction bases outside the gene matches: 4. CDR1 is DFQATT, CDR2 SNEGSKA, per germline (reference sequence). The DNA for the CDR3 is TGCAGTGCTAGTCCAGCGGGAGGGCCCTACAATGAGCAGTTCTTC. Its translation is CSASPAGGPYNEQFF.

The chain combines TRBV3-1 (or the pseudogene TRBV3-2) with TRBJ1-2; D perhaps matches TRBD1 (6 bases). The CDR3 is 16 amino acids. The germline CDR1 and CDR2 sequences are LGHDT and YNNKEL (reference sequence). V lost 1 base to trimming and J lost 1 base, with 13 bases between them. CDR3 bases: TGTGCCAGCAGCCAAGGGCAGGGGATCCTTAACTATGGCTACACCTTC. It translates to CASSQGQGILNYGYTF.

The rearrangement links TRBV5-8 to TRBJ2-7; D might be TRBD1 (6 bases). The CDR3 has 15 residues. V was cut by 2 bases and J by 0 bases, with 12 bases left in between. Germline V lookup: CDR1 SGHTS, CDR2 YDEGEE. The CDR3: CASSFSGAPSYEQYF. The CDR3 DNA is TGTGCCAGCAGCTTTTCAGGGGCGCCCTCCTACGAGCAGTACTTC.

This sequence joins TRBV19 and TRBJ2-5, with a weak D call TRBD1 (6 bases). V gave up 10 bases and J gave up 0 bases, with 18 bases separating them. The length of the CDR3 is 15 residues. In germline, CDR1 is LNHDA, CDR2 SQIVND (reference sequence). CDR3 protein: CAIHSQGGDQETQYF. In nucleotides, the CDR3 is TGTGCCATTCATTCACAAGGGGGAGACCAAGAGACCCAGTACTTC. The variable domain in full, with the rest retrieved from reference TRBV19 and TRBJ2-5, is DGGITQSPKYLFRKEGQNVTLSCEQNLNHDAMYWYRQDPGQGLRLIYYSQIVNDFQKGDIAEGYSVSREKKESFPLTVTSAQKNPTAFYLCAIHSQGGDQETQYFGPGTRLLVL.

This chain joins TRBV18 and TRBJ2-1, with a tentative D call TRBD2 (5 bases). There are 16 residues in the CDR3. The germline V and J ends were trimmed by 3 bases and 0 bases, with 12 bases remaining between them. Germline CDR1 KGHSH, CDR2 LQKENI. The chain's CDR3 is CASSPRTGSSYNEQFF. DNA of the CDR3: TGTGCCAGCTCACCGCGGACTGGCAGCTCCTACAATGAGCAGTTCTTC. Combining the CDR3 with reference TRBV18 and TRBJ2-1 gives the whole variable domain NAGVMQNPRHLVRRRGQEARLRCSPMKGHSHVYWYRQLPEEGLKFMVYLQKENIIDESGMPKERFSAEFPKEGPSILRIQQVVRGDSAAYFCASSPRTGSSYNEQFFGPGTRLTVL.

The V gene is TRBV5-1, the J gene TRBJ1-3; D is unresolved. Looked up from germline, CDR1 is SGHRS and CDR2 is YFSETQ. The CDR3 is made up of 16 amino acids. V shed 3 bases and J shed 0 bases, with 13 bases lying between them. CDR3: CASSSGLPGSGNTIYF. The CDR3 nucleotides read TGCGCCAGCAGCTCTGGCCTCCCCGGCTCTGGAAACACCATATATTTT.

The chain uses TRBV7-2 and TRBJ1-5; D ambiguous. In germline, CDR1 is SGHTA, CDR2 FQGNSA. CDR3 size: 13 residues. Deletions cut 0 bases from V and 6 bases from J, with 6 bases between. The CDR3: CASSLAGGQPQHF. CDR3 in DNA: TGTGCCAGCAGCTTAGCGGGTGGTCAGCCCCAGCATTTT.

Only a few counts were recorded for this clone. This chain uses TRBV19 with TRBJ1-4; D is ambiguous. Germline CDR1 reads LNHDA; CDR2 reads SQIVND (reference sequence). The CDR3 runs 15 residues. Trimming pared 8 bases from V and 5 bases from J, leaving 18 bases between. The CDR3 loop is CASDGRYLDNEKLFF. The CDR3 nucleotides read TGTGCCAGTGATGGTCGGTACCTGGACAATGAAAAACTGTTTTTT.

For the CDR3, the DNA is TGTGCCAGCTCACTAGGTCGGACTAGCCCGTTCTTC. It codes for CASSLGRTSPFF. This chain connects TRBV18 to TRBJ2-1; 8 positions agree with TRBD2. With 4 bases clipped from V and 15 bases from J, the junction kept 8 bases outside the gene matches. CDR1 KGHSH and CDR2 LQKENI come from the germline V gene. CDR3 length equals 12 residues.

V usage is TRBV10-3 and J usage is TRBJ2-3, with 14 bases fitting TRBD2. The CDR3 loop spans 15 amino acids. Germline-derived CDR1 and CDR2 are ENHRY and SYGVKD. V gave up 7 bases and J gave up 8 bases; unmatched junction bases: 8. The CDR3 sequence is CAINAGTSGSGTQYF. CDR3 nucleotide sequence: TGTGCCATCAATGCCGGGACTAGCGGGAGTGGTACGCAGTATTTT.

The gene calls are TRBV25-1 and TRBJ1-1, with D maybe TRBD1 (6 bases). CDR1 MGHDK and CDR2 SYGVNS come from the germline V gene. The CDR3 is 15 amino acids. V was trimmed by 3 bases and J by 3 bases, leaving 14 bases between them. This CDR3 reads CASSERVRGYTEAFF. CDR3 in DNA: TGTGCCAGCAGTGAGAGGGTAAGGGGGTACACTGAAGCTTTCTTT.

This clone showed up just once. The chain is built from TRBV24-1 and TRBJ2-1, with D hard to call. Looked up from germline, CDR1 is KGHDR and CDR2 is SFDVKD. V was clipped by 5 bases and J by 7 bases, with 11 bases between them. There are 13 residues in the CDR3. The CDR3: CATSGDSRNEQFF. In DNA, the CDR3 is TGTGCCACCAGTGGGGATAGTCGAAATGAGCAGTTCTTC.

V is TRBV3-1 (or the pseudogene TRBV3-2) and J is TRBJ2-5; 7 nucleotides align to TRBD2. J gave up 4 bases and V 4 bases, and 6 bases lay outside the gene matches. There are 14 residues in the CDR3. Germline CDR1 LGHDT, CDR2 YNNKEL (reference sequence). CDR3: CASSPNWGGETQYF. In DNA form, the CDR3 reads TGTGCCAGCAGCCCCAATTGGGGGGGAGAGACCCAGTACTTC.

The rearrangement joins TRBV12-5 to TRBJ2-1, with TRBD2 matching 14 bases. The CDR3 sequence is 18 residues long. Germline CDR1 is LGHNT and CDR2 is FRNRAP. Trimming at V came to 8 bases and at J to 1 base, leaving 10 bases not matched to a gene. The CDR3 nucleotides read TGTGCTAGTTCGAGGGGGACTAGCGGGAGCCCGTCCTACAATGAGCAGTTCTTC. This translates into CASSRGTSGSPSYNEQFF.

The chain combines TRBV3-1 (or the pseudogene TRBV3-2) with TRBJ1-2; D not certain. The length of the CDR3 is 13 residues. The germline V gene encodes CDR1 LGHDT and CDR2 YNNKEL (reference sequence). Trimming shortened V by 6 bases and J by 2 bases, and 10 bases separated the two germline ends. In DNA, the CDR3 is TGTGCCAGCAGTCCAACAGAGAACTATGGCTACACCTTC. Its protein is CASSPTENYGYTF.

This clone was seen once. The rearrangement links TRBV5-1 to TRBJ2-1; TRBD1 is a possible D gene (5 bases). The ends were cut back, 2 bases at V and 7 bases at J, with 22 bases in the middle. The CDR3 has 17 residues. The germline V gene has CDR1 SGHRS and CDR2 YFSETQ. The CDR3: CASSFGSGSVGANEQFF. CDR3 coding DNA: TGCGCCAGCAGCTTTGGGTCAGGGTCGGTTGGGGCAAATGAGCAGTTCTTC. Based on the CDR3 plus reference TRBV5-1 and TRBJ2-1, the full variable domain is KAGVTQTPRYLIKTRGQQVTLSCSPISGHRSVSWYQQTPGQGLQFLFEYFSETQRNKGNFPGRFSGRQFSNSRSEMNVSTLELGDSALYLCASSFGSGSVGANEQFFGPGTRLTVL.

V usage is TRBV12-3 or TRBV12-4 and J usage is TRBJ1-2; D gene unclear. The CDR3 spans 12 residues. V was shortened by 3 bases and J by 2 bases, with 4 bases between the two germline ends. CDR3 nucleotides: TGTGCCAGCAGTTTTCTAAACTATGGCTACACCTTC. Translated: CASSFLNYGYTF.

The chain is built from TRBV9 and TRBJ2-1, with 13 positions matching TRBD2. CDR1 SGDLS and CDR2 YYNGEE come from the germline V gene. This CDR3 spans 15 amino acids. V was pared by 4 bases and J by 6 bases, with 4 bases of the junction left unmatched. The CDR3: CASSWTSGGRNEQFF. The DNA of the CDR3 is TGTGCCAGCAGCTGGACTAGCGGGGGCCGCAATGAGCAGTTCTTC. Supplemented by reference TRBV9 and TRBJ2-1, the full variable domain reads DSGVTQTPKHLITATGQRVTLRCSPRSGDLSVYWYQQSLDQGLQFLIQYYNGEERAKGNILERFSAQQFPDLHSELNLSSLELGDSALYFCASSWTSGGRNEQFFGPGTRLTVL.

The sample holds a few counts of this clone. The rearrangement links TRBV7-9 to TRBJ2-7; D gene uncertain. The V gene's germline CDR1 is SEHNR and CDR2 FQNEAQ (reference sequence). Trimming stripped 5 bases from V and 1 base from J, with 9 bases between. This CDR3 is built from 13 residues. The CDR3 DNA reads as TGTGCCAGCAGCGCCGTTTGGTCCTACGAGCAGTACTTC. Translated, it gives CASSAVWSYEQYF.

The chain links TRBV7-2 to TRBJ1-5; D not certain. In germline, CDR1 is SGHTA, CDR2 FQGNSA. The CDR3 has 14 residues. V shed 5 bases and J shed 3 bases, with 11 bases lying between them. CDR3 nucleotide sequence: TGTGCCAGCAGCATCGGACTGAACAATCAGCCCCAGCATTTT. Protein product: CASSIGLNNQPQHF. The variable domain in full, completed from reference TRBV7-2 and TRBJ1-5, reads GAGVSQSPSNKVTEKGKDVELRCDPISGHTALYWYRQSLGQGLEFLIYFQGNSAPDKSGLPSDRFSAERTGGSVSTLTIQRTQQEDSAVYLCASSIGLNNQPQHFGDGTRLSIL.